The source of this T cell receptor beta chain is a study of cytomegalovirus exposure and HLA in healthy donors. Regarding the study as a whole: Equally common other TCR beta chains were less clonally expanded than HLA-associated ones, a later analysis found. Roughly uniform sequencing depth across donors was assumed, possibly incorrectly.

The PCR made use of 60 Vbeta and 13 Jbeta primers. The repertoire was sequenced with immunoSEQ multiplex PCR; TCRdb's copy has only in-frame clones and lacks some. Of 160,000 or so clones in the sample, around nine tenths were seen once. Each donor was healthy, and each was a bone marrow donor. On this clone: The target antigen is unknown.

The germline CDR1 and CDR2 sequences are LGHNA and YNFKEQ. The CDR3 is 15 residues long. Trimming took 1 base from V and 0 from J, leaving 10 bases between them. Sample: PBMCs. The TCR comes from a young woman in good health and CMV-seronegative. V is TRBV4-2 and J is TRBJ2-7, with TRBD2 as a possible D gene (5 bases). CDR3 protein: CASSQGGADSYEQYF. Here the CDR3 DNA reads TGTGCCAGCAGCCAAGGGGGAGCGGACTCCTACGAGCAGTACTTC.